This is a list of T cell receptor beta chains from one sample in a study of beta chain features in type 1 diabetes. TCRdb's copy holds only in-frame clones and misses some; the assay was immunoSEQ multiplex PCR. This table holds roughly 230,000 clones, about 10% found once. The sequenced sample was naive CD4+ T cells from blood. The receptors come from a woman between 18 and 29 years old in good health. CDR3s include the opening cysteine and the closing phenylalanine or tryptophan. D genes are given only for firm matches. For some rows the clone size is stated as once, few or many, or as a class when expanded; others skip it.

CASSQVAASGIYEQYF	TGTGCCAGCAGCCAAGTGGCGGCTAGCGGAATTTACGAGCAGTACTTC	TRBD2	TRBJ2-7	.	TRBV4-2
CASSQLRVQSGYTF	TGTGCCAGCAGTCAATTACGGGTCCAGTCTGGCTACACCTTC	.	TRBJ1-2	.	TRBV7-8
CASSVGLAGGPLGRDTQYF	TGTGCCAGCAGCGTAGGACTAGCGGGAGGGCCTTTGGGTAGAGATACGCAGTATTTT	TRBD2	TRBJ2-3	.	TRBV9
CASSPAGTSYEQYF	TGTGCCAGCTCACCTGCGGGGACCTCCTACGAGCAGTACTTC	.	TRBJ2-7	.	TRBV18
CASSVGLSFYEQYF	TGTGCCAGCAGCGTGGGGCTGTCCTTCTACGAGCAGTACTTC	.	TRBJ2-7	.	TRBV9
CASSFLKGNSPLHF	TGTGCCAGCAGCTTTCTAAAGGGGAATTCACCCCTCCACTTT	.	TRBJ1-6	once	TRBV11-2
CASSLIGEANEQFF	TGTGCCAGCAGCTTAATCGGGGAAGCAAATGAGCAGTTCTTC	.	TRBJ2-1	few	TRBV7-7
CASSLTRNTEAFF	TGTGCCAGCAGCTTAACCAGGAACACTGAAGCTTTCTTT	.	TRBJ1-1	few	TRBV7-2
CATSRDQSGWGTDTQYF	TGTGCCACCAGCAGAGATCAGAGCGGATGGGGCACAGATACGCAGTATTTT	.	TRBJ2-3	.	TRBV15
CASRQTYEQYF	TGTGCCAGCAGACAGACCTACGAGCAGTACTTC	.	TRBJ2-7	few	TRBV6-1
CASSLGLWVSYEQYF	TGCGCCAGCAGTCTGGGACTTTGGGTGAGCTACGAGCAGTACTTC	.	TRBJ2-7	many	TRBV23-1
CASSVESSSPLHF	TGTGCCAGCAGCGTAGAGAGTAGCTCACCCCTCCACTTT	.	TRBJ1-6	.	TRBV9
CASSRSPGYEQYF	TGCGCCAGCAGCCGCTCGCCGGGGTACGAGCAGTACTTC	.	TRBJ2-7	few	TRBV5-1
CASSLDGQGNYGYTF	TGTGCCAGCAGCTTAGACGGACAGGGGAACTATGGCTACACCTTC	TRBD1	TRBJ1-2	.	TRBV7-9
CASGQGISGELFF	TGTGCCAGCGGCCAGGGGATTTCCGGGGAGCTGTTTTTT	.	TRBJ2-2	few	TRBV2
CASSRYELGYTQYF	TGTGCCAGCAGCCGATACGAACTAGGATATACGCAGTATTTT	.	TRBJ2-3	.	TRBV5-4
CASSPGDSLSTDTQYF	TGTGCCAGCAGCCCCGGGGACAGCTTAAGCACAGATACGCAGTATTTT	TRBD1	TRBJ2-3	few	TRBV7-3
CAWSVRGRTEAFF	TGTGCCTGGAGTGTAAGGGGGCGGACTGAAGCTTTCTTT	TRBD1	TRBJ1-1	.	TRBV30
CASSGTGGPYGYTF	TGTGCCAGTAGTGGTACAGGGGGACCCTATGGCTACACCTTC	TRBD1	TRBJ1-2	.	TRBV19
CAISEPGGGETQYF	TGTGCCATCAGTGAGCCGGGGGGGGGAGAGACCCAGTACTTC	TRBD2	TRBJ2-5	.	TRBV10-3
CAISEGQPINSGANVLTF	TGTGCCATCAGTGAGGGACAGCCAATAAACTCTGGGGCCAACGTCCTGACTTTC	.	TRBJ2-6	.	TRBV10-3
CASSPLQGPYEQYF	TGCGCCAGCAGCCCTTTACAGGGGCCCTACGAGCAGTACTTC	TRBD1	TRBJ2-7	.	TRBV5-1
CASSLVSREGTQYF	TGTGCCAGCAGCTTAGTATCCAGGGAAGGGACCCAGTACTTC	.	TRBJ2-5	few	TRBV11-2
CASSLAGRGSGDEKETQYF	TGTGCCAGCAGCCTTGCAGGTCGGGGTAGCGGGGATGAAAAAGAGACCCAGTACTTC	TRBD2	TRBJ2-5	few	TRBV5-4
CSGAKLSGVAGELFF	TGCAGCGGAGCCAAACTTTCAGGGGTAGCCGGGGAGCTGTTTTTT	.	TRBJ2-2	few	TRBV29-1
CASSSRPGGTGANVLTF	TGTGCCAGTAGTTCCCGGCCAGGGGGAACCGGGGCCAACGTCCTGACTTTC	TRBD1	TRBJ2-6	few	TRBV19
CASSQGGANTGELFF	TGTGCTAGCAGCCAAGGGGGAGCGAACACCGGGGAGCTGTTTTTT	.	TRBJ2-2	few	TRBV7-7